This TCR beta chain emerged from a study of cytomegalovirus exposure and HLA in healthy donors. Concerning this clone: Its target is not known. At one end the junction does not follow the germline gene, possibly because of a read error.

The CDR3 length is 15 residues. Germline V gene lookup returns CDR1 SGHRS and CDR2 YFSETQ. A multiplex PCR was run with 60 Vbeta primers and 13 Jbeta primers. Assay: immunoSEQ multiplex PCR; the TCRdb copy retains only in-frame clones and omits some. Counted here are nearly 110,000 clones, roughly 82% occurring once; the ten biggest clones make up approximately 2.5%. Study results and caveats: Both high specificity and high sensitivity reportedly marked the classifier's diagnosis of cytomegalovirus status. A link between a missense DCLRE1C variant and TCR beta V- and J-gene trimming emerged from a later analysis.

Sequences were obtained from PBMCs. The gene calls are TRBV5-1 and TRBJ2-1, with 7 bases matching TRBD1. This TCR was sampled from a man under 40 in good health and CMV-seropositive. DNA of the CDR3: TGTGCCAGCAGCTACAGGGGTCTCCTATACAATGAGCAGTTCTTC. This encodes CASSYRGLLYNEQFF.